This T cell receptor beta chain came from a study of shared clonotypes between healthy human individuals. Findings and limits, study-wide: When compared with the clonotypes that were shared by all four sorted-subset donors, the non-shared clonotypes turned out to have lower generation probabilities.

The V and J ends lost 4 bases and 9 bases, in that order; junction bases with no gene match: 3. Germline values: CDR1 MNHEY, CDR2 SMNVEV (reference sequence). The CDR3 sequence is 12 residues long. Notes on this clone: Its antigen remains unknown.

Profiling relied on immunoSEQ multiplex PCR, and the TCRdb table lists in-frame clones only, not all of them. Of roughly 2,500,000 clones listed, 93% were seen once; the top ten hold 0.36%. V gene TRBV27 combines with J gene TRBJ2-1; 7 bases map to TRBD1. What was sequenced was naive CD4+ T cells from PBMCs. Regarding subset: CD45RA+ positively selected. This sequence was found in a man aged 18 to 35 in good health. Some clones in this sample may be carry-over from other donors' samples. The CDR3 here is CASSSNRGEQFF. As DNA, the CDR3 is TGTGCCAGCAGTTCCAACAGGGGTGAGCAGTTCTTC.